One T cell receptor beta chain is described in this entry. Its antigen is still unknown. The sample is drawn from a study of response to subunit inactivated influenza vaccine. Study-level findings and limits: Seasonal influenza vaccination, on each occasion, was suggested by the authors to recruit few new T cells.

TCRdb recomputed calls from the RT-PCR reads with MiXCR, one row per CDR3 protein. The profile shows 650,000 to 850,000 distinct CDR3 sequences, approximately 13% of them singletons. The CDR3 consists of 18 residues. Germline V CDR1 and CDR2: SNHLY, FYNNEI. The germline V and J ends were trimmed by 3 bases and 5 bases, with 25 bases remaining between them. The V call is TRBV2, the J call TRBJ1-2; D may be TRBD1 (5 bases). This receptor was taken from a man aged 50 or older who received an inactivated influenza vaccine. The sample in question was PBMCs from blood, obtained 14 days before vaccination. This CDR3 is CASSDSQSDTQFFYGYTF. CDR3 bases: TGTGCCAGCAGTGATTCACAATCGGACACCCAATTCTTTTATGGCTACACCTTC.